A selection of T cell receptor beta chains follows, all from one sample in a study of cytomegalovirus exposure and HLA in healthy donors. Produced via immunoSEQ multiplex PCR; TCRdb's table is partial and in-frame only. The data hold about 180,000 clones, with about 80% observed a single time. What was sequenced was PBMCs. The origin of the receptors is a middle-aged man in good health and CMV-seropositive. CDR3s include the opening cysteine and the closing phenylalanine or tryptophan. A D gene is named only where the DNA matches it firmly. Not every row has a clone size; where given, it reads once, few, many or a size class.

D	V	J	size	DNA	CDR3
TRBD2	TRBV6-1	TRBJ2-7	-	TGTGCCAGCAGTTTGGGACTAGCGAACGGGTACGAGCAGTACTTC	CASSLGLANGYEQYF
-	TRBV29-1	TRBJ2-2	-	TGCAGCGTTGGGGCAGGGGAATTCGGGGAGCTGTTTTTT	CSVGAGEFGELFF
-	TRBV5-1	TRBJ1-1	-	TGCGCCAGCATCCTAACACAAGGGAGTACTGAAGCTTTCTTT	CASILTQGSTEAFF
-	TRBV9	TRBJ2-5	-	TGTGCCAGCAGCGTAGCCCCCGCTAGCCCGGAGACCCAGTACTTC	CASSVAPASPETQYF
TRBD1	TRBV7-9	TRBJ1-2	-	TGTGCCAGCAGCTTAGTGACAGGGATTAACTATGGCTACACCTTC	CASSLVTGINYGYTF
-	TRBV2	TRBJ2-2	-	TGTGCCAGCAGTGAAAACGCGATCGACACCGGGGAGCTGTTTTTT	CASSENAIDTGELFF
-	TRBV7-9	TRBJ2-1	-	TGTGCCAGCAGCCTTTCCCAGGACAATGAGCAGTTCTTC	CASSLSQDNEQFF
-	TRBV5-1	TRBJ1-1	-	TGCGCCAGCAGCTTTGTGGAGGACACTGAAGCTTTCTTT	CASSFVEDTEAFF
TRBD1	TRBV7-8	TRBJ1-5	-	TGTGCCAGCAGCTTGGACAGGAGCAATCAGCCCCAGCATTTT	CASSLDRSNQPQHF
-	TRBV6-6	TRBJ2-7	-	TGTGCCAGCAGGAGGACTGAGAAGTACGAGCAGTACTTC	CASRRTEKYEQYF
-	TRBV27	TRBJ2-3	few	TGTGCCAGCAAAGGGGCGAGGAGCACAGATACGCAGTATTTT	CASKGARSTDTQYF
TRBD1	TRBV14	TRBJ1-5	-	TGTGCCAGCAGCACGGGACAGCAACAGCCCCAGCATTTT	CASSTGQQQPQHF
TRBD1	TRBV9	TRBJ2-3	-	TGTGCCAGCAGTTCCGGGACAGCGGGCACAGATACGCAGTATTTT	CASSSGTAGTDTQYF
-	TRBV29-1	TRBJ2-1	-	TGCAGCGTGCACGGTCCGTACAATGAGCAGTTCTTC	CSVHGPYNEQFF
TRBD1	TRBV7-2	TRBJ2-1	-	TGTGCCAGCAGCCCGCAGGACAGGGCGTACAATGAGCAGTTCTTC	CASSPQDRAYNEQFF
-	TRBV19	TRBJ1-1	-	TGTGCCAGTAGTATGGAGGGAAGTAACACTGAAGCTTTCTTT	CASSMEGSNTEAFF
-	TRBV5-1	TRBJ2-7	-	TGCGCCAGCAGCGTAACAGGGAGCTCCTACGAGCAGTACTTC	CASSVTGSSYEQYF
-	TRBV11-2	TRBJ2-2	-	TGTGCCAGCAGCTTAGATCGGAACCGGGGTTACACCGGGGAGCTGTTTTTT	CASSLDRNRGYTGELFF
-	TRBV27	TRBJ2-7	-	TGTGCCAGCAGTTTGGGGAGTATCCACGAGCAGTACTTC	CASSLGSIHEQYF
-	TRBV5-6	TRBJ2-3	-	TGTGCCAGCTTATCCGGCACAGATACGCAGTATTTT	CASLSGTDTQYF
TRBD2	TRBV11-3	TRBJ2-1	-	TGTGCCAGCAGTTCGGGACTAGCGGGCCCTCCGTCGACGGATGAGCAGTTCTTC	CASSSGLAGPPSTDEQFF
TRBD2	TRBV7-9	TRBJ2-3	-	TGTGCCAGCAGCCCGTGGCTAGCGGGAGGGCCGGATACGCAGTATTTT	CASSPWLAGGPDTQYF
-	TRBV7-2	TRBJ2-7	-	TGTGCCAGCAGCCCGGCCGGGACTCTCTCCCACGAGCAGTACTTC	CASSPAGTLSHEQYF
-	TRBV11-2	TRBJ2-7	-	TGTGCCAGCAGCTTTCTAGATTCCTACGAGCAGTACTTC	CASSFLDSYEQYF
-	TRBV21-1	TRBJ2-2	-	TGTGCCAGCAGCAAGTTGGGACAGGAGCCGAACACCGGGGAGCTGTTTTTT	CASSKLGQEPNTGELFF
TRBD2	TRBV4-2	TRBJ2-7	few	TGTGCCAGCAGCCGCAGTTTGGCGGGAGACCACGAGCAGTACTTC	CASSRSLAGDHEQYF
TRBD2	TRBV6-1	TRBJ2-3	-	TGTGCCAGCAGTGGGTGGACTAGCGGGAGGGCTAGCACAGATACGCAGTATTTT	CASSGWTSGRASTDTQYF
-	TRBV5-6	TRBJ2-5	-	TGTGCCAGCAGCTTAATAAAAGAGACCCAGTACTTC	CASSLIKETQYF
-	TRBV2	TRBJ2-7	-	TGTGCCAGCAAATGGCCGTACGAGCAGTACTTC	CASKWPYEQYF
TRBD2	TRBV2	TRBJ2-1	few	TGTGCCAGCAGCGCCGGGACTAGGAGTTTGCAGTTCTTC	CASSAGTRSLQFF
TRBD2	TRBV5-1	TRBJ2-1	-	TGCGCCAGCAGCATCGGGGGGGCATACAATGAGCAGTTCTTC	CASSIGGAYNEQFF
-	TRBV29-1	TRBJ2-3	-	TGCAGCGTGGGAGGCCTGAGCCCCGGGTCGCAGTATTTT	CSVGGLSPGSQYF
-	TRBV28	TRBJ1-5	-	TGTGCCAGCAATGGGGGGGCGCGTAATCAGCCCCAGCATTTT	CASNGGARNQPQHF
-	TRBV6-1	TRBJ2-3	-	TGTGCCAGCAGGTCCGGGACTAGCACAGATACGCAGTATTTT	CASRSGTSTDTQYF
TRBD1	TRBV5-1	TRBJ1-1	-	TGCGCCAGCAGCTTGGAACCAGGGGGCAACACTGAAGCTTTCTTT	CASSLEPGGNTEAFF
TRBD2	TRBV29-1	TRBJ2-1	-	TGCAGCGCCTTGCTAGCGGGGGACCCGAATGAGCAGTTCTTC	CSALLAGDPNEQFF
TRBD2	TRBV2	TRBJ2-2	-	TGTGCCAGCACGCGGGGGACGGGAACCGGGGAGCTGTTTTTT	CASTRGTGTGELFF
-	TRBV5-4	TRBJ1-5	-	TGTGCCAGCAGCTTTCCCGATCAGCCCCAGCATTTT	CASSFPDQPQHF
-	TRBV15	TRBJ2-7	once	TGTGCCACCAGCAGGATGACAGGATATGACTCCTACGAGCAGTACTTC	CATSRMTGYDSYEQYF
-	TRBV5-1	TRBJ1-2	-	TGCGCCAGCAGCTTGGAGCGGGGAGGGGGCTACACCTTC	CASSLERGGGYTF
-	TRBV6-5	TRBJ2-7	-	TGTGCCAGCACTCCCTGGGTCCGGAGCGGAGAGCAGTACTTC	CASTPWVRSGEQYF